This TCR beta chain is drawn from a study of T cell responses to AZD1222 COVID-19 vaccine. Study conclusions and caveats: Repertoire sampling happened only post peak T cell response. Spike-specific TCR breadth and depth both grew after two AZD1222 doses. The donor cohort was predominantly white British with a female majority, and clonal diversity may have been underestimated.

On this clone: Its target is unknown.

The CDR3 runs to 14 residues. Germline assignment: CDR1 SGHKS and CDR2 YYEKEE (reference sequence). Deletions cut 0 bases from V and 0 bases from J, with 6 bases between. Method: immunoSEQ multiplex PCR; TCRdb's copy keeps in-frame clones and lacks some. Of around 150,000 clones listed, 92% are singletons. The sequence came from an adult who received the AZD1222 COVID-19 vaccine. The sample in question was peripheral blood, obtained 28 days after the second AZD1222 dose. The chain links TRBV5-5 to TRBJ2-5; D ambiguous. The DNA of the CDR3 is TGTGCCAGCAGCTTGGTGAACAACCAAGAGACCCAGTACTTC. Its protein is CASSLVNNQETQYF.